These T cell receptor beta chains were read from a single sample in a study of blood T cells in healthy people across ages. Via MiXCR, TCRdb re-called the 5' RACE reads, giving one row per CDR3 protein. Here the sample spans 700,000 or so distinct CDR3 sequences, 22% being singletons. The sample comprised blood. The receptors here all came from a man between 70 and 80 years old in good health. CDR3s include the opening cysteine and the closing phenylalanine or tryptophan. D genes are given only for firm matches. Rows give clone size only sometimes, using once, few, many, or a class for an expanded clone.

few	.	TRBV7-9	TRBJ2-2	CASRYTGGNTGELFF	TGTGCCAGCAGATACACTGGGGGGAACACCGGGGAGCTGTTTTTT
few	.	TRBV7-2	TRBJ2-2	CASSLSGGVFRELFF	TGTGCCAGCAGCTTGTCAGGAGGGGTTTTCAGGGAGCTGTTTTTT
.	TRBD2	TRBV12-3/TRBV12-4	TRBJ2-5	CASSKLAGGGETQYF	TGTGCCAGCAGTAAACTAGCGGGGGGAGGAGAGACCCAGTACTTC
.	.	TRBV28	TRBJ1-2	CASSLLTGTDYGYTF	TGTGCCAGCAGTTTGCTAACAGGGACGGACTATGGCTACACCTTC
.	TRBD2	TRBV5-1	TRBJ2-5	CASSSTSGDVTQYF	TGCGCCAGCAGCTCGACTAGCGGGGATGTGACCCAGTACTTC
.	TRBD1	TRBV18	TRBJ1-2	CASSPWTGYGYTF	TGTGCCAGCTCCCCCTGGACAGGGTATGGCTACACCTTC
.	.	TRBV4-1	TRBJ2-3	CASSQGEGGRLWTQYF	TGCGCCAGCAGCCAAGGCGAGGGTGGCCGGTTGTGGACGCAGTATTTT
few	.	TRBV20-1	TRBJ2-3	CSASQPPLADTQYF	TGCAGTGCGAGTCAACCCCCACTAGCAGATACGCAGTATTTT
few	.	TRBV6-1	TRBJ2-5	CASNPSVATQYF	TGTGCCAGCAACCCGAGCGTAGCGACCCAGTACTTC
few	TRBD1	TRBV20-1	TRBJ1-4	CSAWTGGDEKLFF	TGCAGTGCTTGGACAGGGGGCGATGAAAAACTGTTTTTT
.	.	TRBV12-3/TRBV12-4	TRBJ2-2	CASRPGHTGELFF	TGTGCCAGCAGGCCAGGGCACACCGGGGAGCTGTTTTTT
many	.	TRBV28	TRBJ1-1	CASRPGGSTEAFF	TGTGCCAGCAGGCCGGGAGGGAGCACTGAAGCTTTCTTT
few	.	TRBV28	TRBJ2-1	CASSILRNEQFF	TGTGCCAGCAGTATTCTCAGAAATGAGCAGTTCTTC
.	TRBD2	TRBV20-1	TRBJ2-1	CSARGLAGVPEQFF	TGCAGTGCCAGGGGACTAGCGGGAGTTCCTGAGCAGTTCTTC
.	TRBD2	TRBV20-1	TRBJ2-5	CSALAPVAGRQETQYF	TGCAGTGCGCTTGCACCCGTAGCGGGGAGACAAGAGACCCAGTACTTC
few	.	TRBV3-1	TRBJ2-3	CASRSRDFQYF	TGTGCCAGCAGGAGCCGGGACTTTCAGTATTTT
.	TRBD1	TRBV7-6	TRBJ2-3	CASSARDREADTQYF	TGTGCCAGCAGCGCTCGGGACAGGGAAGCAGATACGCAGTATTTT
.	.	TRBV15	TRBJ1-4	CATSTFGEKLFF	TGTGCCACCAGCACGTTTGGTGAAAAACTGTTTTTT
once	.	TRBV25-1	TRBJ2-5	CATRAGMIETQYF	TGTGCCACCAGAGCAGGAATGATAGAGACCCAGTACTTC